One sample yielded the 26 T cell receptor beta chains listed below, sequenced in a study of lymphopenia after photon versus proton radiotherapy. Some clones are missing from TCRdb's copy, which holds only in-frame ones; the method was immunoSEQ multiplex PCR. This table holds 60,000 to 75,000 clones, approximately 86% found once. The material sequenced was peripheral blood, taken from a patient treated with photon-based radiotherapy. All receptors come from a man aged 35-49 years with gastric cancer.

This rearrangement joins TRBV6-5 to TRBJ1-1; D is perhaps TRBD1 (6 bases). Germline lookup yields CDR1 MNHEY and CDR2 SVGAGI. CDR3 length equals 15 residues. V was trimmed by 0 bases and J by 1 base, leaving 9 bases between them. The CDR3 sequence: CASSYSSGQNTEAFF. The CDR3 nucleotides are TGTGCCAGCAGTTACTCGTCGGGACAGAACACTGAAGCTTTCTTT.

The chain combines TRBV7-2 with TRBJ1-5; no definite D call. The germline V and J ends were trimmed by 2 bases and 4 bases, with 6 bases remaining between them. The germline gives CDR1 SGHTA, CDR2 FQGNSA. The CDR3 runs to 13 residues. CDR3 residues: CASSLSQNQPQHF. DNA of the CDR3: TGTGCCAGCAGCTTAAGCCAGAATCAGCCCCAGCATTTT.

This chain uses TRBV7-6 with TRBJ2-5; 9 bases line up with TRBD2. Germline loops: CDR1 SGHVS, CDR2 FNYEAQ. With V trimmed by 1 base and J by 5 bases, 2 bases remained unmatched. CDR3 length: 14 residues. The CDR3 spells CASSLDAGGETQYF. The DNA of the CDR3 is TGTGCCAGCAGCTTAGATGCGGGGGGGGAGACCCAGTACTTC.

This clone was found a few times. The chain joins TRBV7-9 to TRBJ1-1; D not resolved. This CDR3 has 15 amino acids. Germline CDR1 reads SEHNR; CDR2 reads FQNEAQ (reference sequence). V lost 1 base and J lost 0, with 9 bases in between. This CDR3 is CASSLGGSVNTEAFF. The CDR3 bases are TGTGCCAGCAGCTTAGGTGGCAGTGTGAACACTGAAGCTTTCTTT.

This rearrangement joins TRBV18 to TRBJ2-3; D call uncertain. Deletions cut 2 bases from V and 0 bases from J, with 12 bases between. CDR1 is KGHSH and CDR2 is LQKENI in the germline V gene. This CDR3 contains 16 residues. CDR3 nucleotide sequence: TGTGCCAGCTCACCATTCGAGGCTTCCAGCACAGATACGCAGTATTTT. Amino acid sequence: CASSPFEASSTDTQYF. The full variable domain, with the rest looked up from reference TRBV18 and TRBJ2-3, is NAGVMQNPRHLVRRRGQEARLRCSPMKGHSHVYWYRQLPEEGLKFMVYLQKENIIDESGMPKERFSAEFPKEGPSILRIQQVVRGDSAAYFCASSPFEASSTDTQYFGPGTRLTVL.

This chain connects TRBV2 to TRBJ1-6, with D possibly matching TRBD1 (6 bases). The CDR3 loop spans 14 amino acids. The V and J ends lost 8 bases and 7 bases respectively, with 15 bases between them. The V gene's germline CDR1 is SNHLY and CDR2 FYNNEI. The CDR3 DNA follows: TGTGCCAGCGGGCTCGGGACACCAAATTCACCCCTCCACTTT. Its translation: CASGLGTPNSPLHF.

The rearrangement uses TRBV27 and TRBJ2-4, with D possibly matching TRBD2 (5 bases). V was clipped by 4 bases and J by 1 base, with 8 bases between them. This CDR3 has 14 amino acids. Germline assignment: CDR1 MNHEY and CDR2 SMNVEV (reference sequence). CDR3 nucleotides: TGTGCCAGCAGTTCGAGGGAGGCCAAAAACATTCAGTACTTC. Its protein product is CASSSREAKNIQYF.

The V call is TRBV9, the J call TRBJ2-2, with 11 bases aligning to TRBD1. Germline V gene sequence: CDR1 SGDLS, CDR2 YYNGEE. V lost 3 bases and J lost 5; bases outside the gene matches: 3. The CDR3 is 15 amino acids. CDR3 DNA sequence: TGTGCCAGCAGCGACGGGACAGGGGGAACCGGGGAGCTGTTTTTT. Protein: CASSDGTGGTGELFF.

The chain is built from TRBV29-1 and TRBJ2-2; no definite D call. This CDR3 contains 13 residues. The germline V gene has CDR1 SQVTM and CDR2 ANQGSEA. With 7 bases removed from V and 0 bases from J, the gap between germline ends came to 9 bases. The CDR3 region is CSGTDPNTGELFF. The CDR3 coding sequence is TGCAGCGGAACAGATCCGAACACCGGGGAGCTGTTTTTT.

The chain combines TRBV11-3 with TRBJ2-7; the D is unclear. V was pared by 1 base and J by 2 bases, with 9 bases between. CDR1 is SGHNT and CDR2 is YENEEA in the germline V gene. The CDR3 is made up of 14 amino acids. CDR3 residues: CASSLGAETYEQYF. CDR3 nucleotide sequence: TGTGCCAGCAGCTTAGGGGCAGAAACCTACGAGCAGTACTTC.

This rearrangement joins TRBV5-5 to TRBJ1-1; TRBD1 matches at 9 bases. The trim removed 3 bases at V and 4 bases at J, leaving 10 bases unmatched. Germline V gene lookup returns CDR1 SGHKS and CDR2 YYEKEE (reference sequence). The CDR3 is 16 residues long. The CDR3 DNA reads TGTGCCAGCAGCTCTCAACCGGGACAGGGTCCCACTGAAGCTTTCTTT. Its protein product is CASSSQPGQGPTEAFF.

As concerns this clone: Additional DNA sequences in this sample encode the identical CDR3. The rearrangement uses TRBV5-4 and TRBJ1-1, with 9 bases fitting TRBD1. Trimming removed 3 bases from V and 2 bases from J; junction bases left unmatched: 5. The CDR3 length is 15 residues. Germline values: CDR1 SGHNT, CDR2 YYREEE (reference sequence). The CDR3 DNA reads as TGTGCCAGCAGCTCCCCGGGACAGGGAAACACTGAAGCTTTCTTT. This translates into CASSSPGQGNTEAFF.

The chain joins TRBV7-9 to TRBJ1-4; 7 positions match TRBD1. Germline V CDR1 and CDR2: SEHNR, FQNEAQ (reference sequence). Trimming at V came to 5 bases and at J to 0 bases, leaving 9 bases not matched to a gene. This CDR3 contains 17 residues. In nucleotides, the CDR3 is TGTGCCAGCAGCAAAACAGGGGCATTTGCAACTAATGAAAAACTGTTTTTT. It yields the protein CASSKTGAFATNEKLFF.

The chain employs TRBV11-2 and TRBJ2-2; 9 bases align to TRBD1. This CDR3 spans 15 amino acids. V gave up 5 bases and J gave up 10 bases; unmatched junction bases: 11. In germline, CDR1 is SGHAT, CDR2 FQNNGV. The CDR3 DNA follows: TGTGCCAGCAGCGCTACAGGGGGCGCTGAGAAGGAGCTGTTTTTT. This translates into CASSATGGAEKELFF.

The CDR3 nucleotides are TGTGCCAGCAGCTTAGGGGTGGACTTAAACACAGATACGCAGTATTTT. It specifies CASSLGVDLNTDTQYF. The chain joins TRBV11-3 to TRBJ2-3; possible D gene TRBD2, 5 bases. V was cut by 1 base and J by 2 bases, with 13 bases left in between. CDR1 SGHNT and CDR2 YENEEA come from the germline V gene. The CDR3 runs 16 residues.

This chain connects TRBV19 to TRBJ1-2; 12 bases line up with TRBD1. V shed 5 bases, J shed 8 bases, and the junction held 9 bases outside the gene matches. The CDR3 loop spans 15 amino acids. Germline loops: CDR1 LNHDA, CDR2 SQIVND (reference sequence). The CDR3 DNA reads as TGTGCCAGTAGTCTCGGGACAGGGGGCGCCTTGGGCTACACCTTC. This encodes CASSLGTGGALGYTF.

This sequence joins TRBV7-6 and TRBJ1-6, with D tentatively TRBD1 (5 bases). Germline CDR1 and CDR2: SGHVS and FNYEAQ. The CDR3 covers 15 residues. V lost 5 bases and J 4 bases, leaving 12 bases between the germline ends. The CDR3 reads CASSPGTEYNSPLHF. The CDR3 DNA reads TGTGCCAGCAGCCCTGGGACGGAATATAATTCACCCCTCCACTTT.

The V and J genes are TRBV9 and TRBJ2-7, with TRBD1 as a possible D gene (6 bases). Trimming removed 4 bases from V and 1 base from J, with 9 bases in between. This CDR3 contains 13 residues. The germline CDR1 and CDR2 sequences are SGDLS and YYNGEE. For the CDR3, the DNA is TGTGCCAGCAGCCAGGGGATATCCTACGAGCAGTACTTC. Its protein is CASSQGISYEQYF.

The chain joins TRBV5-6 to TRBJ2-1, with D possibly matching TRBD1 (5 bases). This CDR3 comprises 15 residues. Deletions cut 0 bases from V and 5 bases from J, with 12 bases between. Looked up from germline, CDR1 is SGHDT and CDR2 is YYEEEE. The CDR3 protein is CASSLAQDPHNEQFF. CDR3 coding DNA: TGTGCCAGCAGCTTGGCACAGGACCCCCACAATGAGCAGTTCTTC.

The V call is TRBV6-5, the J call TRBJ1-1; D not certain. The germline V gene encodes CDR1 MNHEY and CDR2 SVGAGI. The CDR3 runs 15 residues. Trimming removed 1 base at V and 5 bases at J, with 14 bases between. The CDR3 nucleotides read TGTGCCAGCAGTTACTTCGCCGAAGGTCTTACTGAAGCTTTCTTT. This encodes CASSYFAEGLTEAFF.

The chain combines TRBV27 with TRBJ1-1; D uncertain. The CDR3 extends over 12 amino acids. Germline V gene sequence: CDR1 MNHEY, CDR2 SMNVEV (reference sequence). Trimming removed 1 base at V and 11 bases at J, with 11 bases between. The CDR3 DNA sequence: TGTGCCAGCAGTTTATTCGGCGGGCTTGCTTTCTTT. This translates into CASSLFGGLAFF.

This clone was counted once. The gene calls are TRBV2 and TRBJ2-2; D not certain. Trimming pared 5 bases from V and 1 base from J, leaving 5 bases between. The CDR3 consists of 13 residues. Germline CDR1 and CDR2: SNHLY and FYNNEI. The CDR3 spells CASSSENTGELFF. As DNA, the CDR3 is TGTGCCAGCAGTAGCGAGAACACCGGGGAGCTGTTTTTT. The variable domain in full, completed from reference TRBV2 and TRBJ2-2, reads EPEVTQTPSHQVTQMGQEVILRCVPISNHLYFYWYRQILGQKVEFLVSFYNNEISEKSEIFDDQFSVERPDGSNFTLKIRSTKLEDSAMYFCASSSENTGELFFGEGSRLTVL.

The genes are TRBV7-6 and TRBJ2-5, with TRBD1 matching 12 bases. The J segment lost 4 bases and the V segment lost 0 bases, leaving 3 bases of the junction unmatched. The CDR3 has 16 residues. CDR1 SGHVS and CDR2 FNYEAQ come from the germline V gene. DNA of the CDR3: TGTGCCAGCAGCTTAGCCGGGACAGGGGGCATAGAGACCCAGTACTTC. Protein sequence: CASSLAGTGGIETQYF.

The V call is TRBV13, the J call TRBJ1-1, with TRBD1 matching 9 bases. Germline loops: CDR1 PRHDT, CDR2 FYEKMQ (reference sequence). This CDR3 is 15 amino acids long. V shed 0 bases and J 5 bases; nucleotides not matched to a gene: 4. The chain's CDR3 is CASSLGQGAVTEAFF. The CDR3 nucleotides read TGTGCCAGCAGCTTAGGACAGGGGGCCGTAACTGAAGCTTTCTTT.

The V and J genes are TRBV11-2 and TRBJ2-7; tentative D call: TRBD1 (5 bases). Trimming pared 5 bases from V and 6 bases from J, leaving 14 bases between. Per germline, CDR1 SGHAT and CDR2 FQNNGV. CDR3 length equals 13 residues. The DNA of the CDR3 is TGTGCCAGCAGCCCTTCTCTTAGGGGCGAGCAGTACTTC. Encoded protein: CASSPSLRGEQYF.

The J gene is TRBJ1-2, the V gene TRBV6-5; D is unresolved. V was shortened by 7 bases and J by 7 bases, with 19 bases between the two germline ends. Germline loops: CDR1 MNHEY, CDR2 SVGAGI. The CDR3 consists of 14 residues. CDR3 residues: CASTPDGPAGGYTF. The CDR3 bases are TGTGCCAGCACCCCGGACGGGCCGGCTGGTGGCTACACCTTC.